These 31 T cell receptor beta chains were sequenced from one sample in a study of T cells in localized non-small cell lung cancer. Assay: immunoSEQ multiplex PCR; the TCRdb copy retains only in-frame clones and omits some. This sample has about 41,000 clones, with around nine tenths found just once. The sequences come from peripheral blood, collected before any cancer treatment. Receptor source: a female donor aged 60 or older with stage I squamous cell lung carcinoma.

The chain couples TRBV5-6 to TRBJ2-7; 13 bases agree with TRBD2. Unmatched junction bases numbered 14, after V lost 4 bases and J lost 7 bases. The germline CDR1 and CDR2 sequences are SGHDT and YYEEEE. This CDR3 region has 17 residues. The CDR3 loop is CASSHAGAGLAGEEQYF. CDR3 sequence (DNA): TGTGCCAGCAGCCACGCGGGAGCCGGACTAGCGGGAGAAGAGCAGTACTTC. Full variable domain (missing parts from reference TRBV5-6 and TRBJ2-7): DAGVTQSPTHLIKTRGQQVTLRCSPKSGHDTVSWYQQALGQGPQFIFQYYEEEERQRGNFPDRFSGHQFPNYSSELNVNALLLGDSALYLCASSHAGAGLAGEEQYFGPGTRLTVT.

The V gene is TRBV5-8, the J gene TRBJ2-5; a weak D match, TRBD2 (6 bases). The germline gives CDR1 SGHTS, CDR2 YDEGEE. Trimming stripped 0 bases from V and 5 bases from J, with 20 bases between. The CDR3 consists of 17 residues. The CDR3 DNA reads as TGTGCCAGCAGCTTGGCCCTACGGGGGATAAGGAGGGAGACCCAGTACTTC. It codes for CASSLALRGIRRETQYF.

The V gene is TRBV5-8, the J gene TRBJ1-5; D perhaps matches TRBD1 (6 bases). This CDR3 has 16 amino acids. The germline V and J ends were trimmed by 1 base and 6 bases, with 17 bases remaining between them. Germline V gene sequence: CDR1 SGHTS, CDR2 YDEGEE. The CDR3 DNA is TGTGCCAGCAGCTTGTGGGGGGACGCCAGGGGTCAGCCCCAGCATTTT. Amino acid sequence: CASSLWGDARGQPQHF.

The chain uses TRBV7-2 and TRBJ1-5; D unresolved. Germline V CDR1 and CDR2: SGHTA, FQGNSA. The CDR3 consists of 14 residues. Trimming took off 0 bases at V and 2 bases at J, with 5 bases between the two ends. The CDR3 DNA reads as TGTGCCAGCAGCTTAGCTTCTGGCAATCAGCCCCAGCATTTT. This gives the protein CASSLASGNQPQHF.

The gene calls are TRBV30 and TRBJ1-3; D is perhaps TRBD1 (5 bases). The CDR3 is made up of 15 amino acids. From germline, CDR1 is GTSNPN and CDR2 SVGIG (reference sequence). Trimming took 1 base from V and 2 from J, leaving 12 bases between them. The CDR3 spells CAWSGGQGAGNTIYF. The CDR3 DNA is TGTGCCTGGAGTGGAGGTCAAGGGGCTGGAAACACCATATATTTT.

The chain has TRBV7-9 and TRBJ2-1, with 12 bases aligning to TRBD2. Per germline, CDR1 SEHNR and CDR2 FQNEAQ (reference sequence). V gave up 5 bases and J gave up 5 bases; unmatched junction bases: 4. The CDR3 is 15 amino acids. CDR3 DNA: TGTGCCAGCAGCGCAAGGACTAGCGGGAACAATGAGCAGTTCTTC. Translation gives CASSARTSGNNEQFF.

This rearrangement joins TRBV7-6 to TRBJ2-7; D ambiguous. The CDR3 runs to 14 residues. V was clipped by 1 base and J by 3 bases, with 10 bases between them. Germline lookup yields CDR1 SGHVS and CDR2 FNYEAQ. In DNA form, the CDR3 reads TGTGCCAGCAGCTTAGACGGCAGGATCTACGAGCAGTACTTC. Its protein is CASSLDGRIYEQYF.

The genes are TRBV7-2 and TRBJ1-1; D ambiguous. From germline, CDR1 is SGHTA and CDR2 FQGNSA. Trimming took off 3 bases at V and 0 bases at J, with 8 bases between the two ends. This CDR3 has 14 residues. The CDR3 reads CASSFPPMNTEAFF. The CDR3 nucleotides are TGTGCCAGCAGCTTCCCGCCCATGAACACTGAAGCTTTCTTT. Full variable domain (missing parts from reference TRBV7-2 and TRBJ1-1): GAGVSQSPSNKVTEKGKDVELRCDPISGHTALYWYRQSLGQGLEFLIYFQGNSAPDKSGLPSDRFSAERTGGSVSTLTIQRTQQEDSAVYLCASSFPPMNTEAFFGQGTRLTVV.

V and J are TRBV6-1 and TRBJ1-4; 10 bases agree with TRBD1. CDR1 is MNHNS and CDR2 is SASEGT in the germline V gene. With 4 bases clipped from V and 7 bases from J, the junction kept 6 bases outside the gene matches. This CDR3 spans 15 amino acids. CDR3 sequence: CASSGQGALIEKLFF. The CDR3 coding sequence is TGTGCCAGCAGTGGACAGGGGGCGCTGATTGAAAAACTGTTTTTT.

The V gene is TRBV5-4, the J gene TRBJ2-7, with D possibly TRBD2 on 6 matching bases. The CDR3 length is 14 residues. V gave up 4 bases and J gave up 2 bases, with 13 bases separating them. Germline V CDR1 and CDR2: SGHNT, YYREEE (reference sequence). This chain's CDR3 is CASSLEGYTYEQYF. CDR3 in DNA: TGTGCCAGCAGCCTGGAGGGGTACACCTACGAGCAGTACTTC. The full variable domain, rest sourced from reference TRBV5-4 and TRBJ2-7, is ETGVTQSPTHLIKTRGQQVTLRCSSQSGHNTVSWYQQALGQGPQFIFQYYREEENGRGNFPPRFSGLQFPNYSSELNVNALELDDSALYLCASSLEGYTYEQYFGPGTRLTVT.

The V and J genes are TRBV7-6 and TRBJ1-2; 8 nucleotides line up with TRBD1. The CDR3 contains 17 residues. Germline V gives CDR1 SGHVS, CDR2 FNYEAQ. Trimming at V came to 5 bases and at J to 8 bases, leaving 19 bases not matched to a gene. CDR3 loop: CASSETGTGSNLGGYTF. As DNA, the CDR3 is TGTGCCAGCAGCGAAACCGGGACAGGCTCAAATCTCGGAGGCTACACCTTC.

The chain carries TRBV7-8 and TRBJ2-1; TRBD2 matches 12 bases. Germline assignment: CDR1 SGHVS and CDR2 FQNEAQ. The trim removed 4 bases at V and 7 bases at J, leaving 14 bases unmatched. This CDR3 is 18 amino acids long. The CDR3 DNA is TGTGCCAGCAGCTCCGGGGGGTGGACTAGCGGGAAGTATAATGAGCAGTTCTTC. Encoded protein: CASSSGGWTSGKYNEQFF.

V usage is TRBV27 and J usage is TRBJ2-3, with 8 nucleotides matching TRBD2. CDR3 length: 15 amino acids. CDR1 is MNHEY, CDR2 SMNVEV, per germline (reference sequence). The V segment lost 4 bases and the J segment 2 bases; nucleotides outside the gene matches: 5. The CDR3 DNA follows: TGTGCCAGCAGTTCTTGGCGGGAGGACACAGATACGCAGTATTTT. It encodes CASSSWREDTDTQYF.

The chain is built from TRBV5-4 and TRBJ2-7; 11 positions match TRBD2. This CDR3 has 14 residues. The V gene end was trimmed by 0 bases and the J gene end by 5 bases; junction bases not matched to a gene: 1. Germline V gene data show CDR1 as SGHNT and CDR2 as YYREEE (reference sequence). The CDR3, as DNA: TGTGCCAGCAGCTTGGAACTAGCGGGAGACGAGCAGTACTTC. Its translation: CASSLELAGDEQYF.

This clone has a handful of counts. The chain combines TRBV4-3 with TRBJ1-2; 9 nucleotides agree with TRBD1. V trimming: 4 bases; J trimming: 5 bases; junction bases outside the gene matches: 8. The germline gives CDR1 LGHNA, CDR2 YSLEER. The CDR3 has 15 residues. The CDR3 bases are TGCGCCAGCAGCCGAGGAGGGACAGGGTCTTATGGCTACACCTTC. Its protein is CASSRGGTGSYGYTF.

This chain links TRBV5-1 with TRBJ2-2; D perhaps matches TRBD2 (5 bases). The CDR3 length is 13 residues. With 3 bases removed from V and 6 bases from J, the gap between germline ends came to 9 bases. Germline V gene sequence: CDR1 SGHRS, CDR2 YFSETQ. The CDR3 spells CASSSGRPGELFF. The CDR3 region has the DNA TGCGCCAGCAGCTCGGGGAGACCCGGGGAGCTGTTTTTT.

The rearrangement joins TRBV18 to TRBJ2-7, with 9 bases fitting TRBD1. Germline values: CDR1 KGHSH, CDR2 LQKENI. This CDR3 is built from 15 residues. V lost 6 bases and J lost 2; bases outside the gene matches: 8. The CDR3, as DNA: TGTGCCAGCTCGCAAACCGGGACAGGGACCTACGAGCAGTACTTC. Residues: CASSQTGTGTYEQYF.

The CDR3 DNA reads TGCGCCAGCAGCTTGTCGGACAGGACCTACGAGCAGTACTTC. This gives the protein CASSLSDRTYEQYF. The chain has TRBV5-1 and TRBJ2-7; 7 bases are shared with TRBD1. The CDR3 totals 14 residues. Germline loops: CDR1 SGHRS, CDR2 YFSETQ. V lost 1 base, J lost 2 bases, and 3 bases stayed unmatched.

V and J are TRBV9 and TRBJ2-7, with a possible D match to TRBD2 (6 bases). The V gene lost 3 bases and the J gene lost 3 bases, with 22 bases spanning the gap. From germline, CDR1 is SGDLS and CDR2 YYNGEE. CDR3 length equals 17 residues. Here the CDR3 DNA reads TGTGCCAGCAGCGCAGAGGGAGGCCCGAAGACGAACTACGAGCAGTACTTC. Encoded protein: CASSAEGGPKTNYEQYF.

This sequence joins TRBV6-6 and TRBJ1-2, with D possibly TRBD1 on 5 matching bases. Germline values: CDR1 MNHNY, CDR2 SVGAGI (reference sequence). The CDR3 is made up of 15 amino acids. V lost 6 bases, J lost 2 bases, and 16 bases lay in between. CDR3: CASRRPIQENYGYTF. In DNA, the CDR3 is TGTGCCAGCAGGCGGCCTATACAGGAGAACTATGGCTACACCTTC.

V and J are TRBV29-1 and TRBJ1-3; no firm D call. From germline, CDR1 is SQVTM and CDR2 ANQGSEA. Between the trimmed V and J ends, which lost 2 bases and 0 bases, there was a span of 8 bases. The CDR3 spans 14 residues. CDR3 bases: TGCAGCGTTGAAACGGCTGTCTCTGGAAACACCATATATTTT. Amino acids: CSVETAVSGNTIYF. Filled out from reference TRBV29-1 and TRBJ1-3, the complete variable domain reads SAVISQKPSRDICQRGTSLTIQCQVDSQVTMMFWYRQQPGQSLTLIATANQGSEATYESGFVIDKFPISRPNLTFSTLTVSNMSPEDSSIYLCSVETAVSGNTIYFGEGSWLTVV.

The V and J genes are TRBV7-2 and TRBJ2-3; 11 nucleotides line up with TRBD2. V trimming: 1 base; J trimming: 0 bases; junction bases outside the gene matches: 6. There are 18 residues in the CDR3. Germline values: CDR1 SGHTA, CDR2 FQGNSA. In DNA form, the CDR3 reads TGTGCCAGCAGCTTAGAGGGACTAGCGGTTTCTAGCACAGATACGCAGTATTTT. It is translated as CASSLEGLAVSSTDTQYF.

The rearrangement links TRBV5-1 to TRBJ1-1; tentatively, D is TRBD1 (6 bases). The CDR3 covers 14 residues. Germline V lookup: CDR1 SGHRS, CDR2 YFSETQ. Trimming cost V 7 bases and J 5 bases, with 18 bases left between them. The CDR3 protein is CASRQGPRGTEAFF. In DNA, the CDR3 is TGCGCCAGCCGGCAGGGGCCGAGGGGGACTGAAGCTTTCTTT.

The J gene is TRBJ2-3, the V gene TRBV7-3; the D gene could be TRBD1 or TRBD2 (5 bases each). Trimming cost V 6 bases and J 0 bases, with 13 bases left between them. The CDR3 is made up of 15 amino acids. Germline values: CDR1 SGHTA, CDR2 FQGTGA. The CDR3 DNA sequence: TGTGCCAGCAGTCTAGAGGGGATAAGCACAGATACGCAGTATTTT. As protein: CASSLEGISTDTQYF.

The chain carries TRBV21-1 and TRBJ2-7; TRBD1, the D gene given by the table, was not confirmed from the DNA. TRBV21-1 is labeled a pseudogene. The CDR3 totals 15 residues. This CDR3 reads CASSTGQIFSYEQYF. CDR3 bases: TGTGCCAGCAGCACGGGACAGATATTCTCCTACGAGCAGTACTTC.

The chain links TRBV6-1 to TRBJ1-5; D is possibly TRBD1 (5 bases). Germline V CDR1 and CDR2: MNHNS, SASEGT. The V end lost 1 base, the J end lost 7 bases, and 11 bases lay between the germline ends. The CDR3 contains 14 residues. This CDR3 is CASSEGGGGQPQHF. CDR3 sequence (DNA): TGTGCCAGCAGTGAAGGCGGGGGTGGGCAGCCCCAGCATTTT.

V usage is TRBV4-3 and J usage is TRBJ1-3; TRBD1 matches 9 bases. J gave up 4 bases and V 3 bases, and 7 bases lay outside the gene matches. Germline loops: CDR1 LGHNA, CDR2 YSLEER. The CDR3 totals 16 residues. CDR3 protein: CASSQGTGGAGNTIYF. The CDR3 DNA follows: TGCGCCAGCAGCCAGGGCACAGGGGGCGCGGGAAACACCATATATTTT.

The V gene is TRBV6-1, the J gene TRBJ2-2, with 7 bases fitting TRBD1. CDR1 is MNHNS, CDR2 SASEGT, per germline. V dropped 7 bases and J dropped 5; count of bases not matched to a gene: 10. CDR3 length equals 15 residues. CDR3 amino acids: CASTLQGPWTGELFF. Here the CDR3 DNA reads TGTGCCAGCACACTACAGGGGCCCTGGACCGGGGAGCTGTTTTTT.

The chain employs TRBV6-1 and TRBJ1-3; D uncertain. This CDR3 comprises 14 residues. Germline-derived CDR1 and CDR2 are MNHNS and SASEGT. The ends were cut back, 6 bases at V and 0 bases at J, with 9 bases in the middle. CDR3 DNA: TGTGCCAGCAGGGACGCTGGCTCTGGAAACACCATATATTTT. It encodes CASRDAGSGNTIYF.

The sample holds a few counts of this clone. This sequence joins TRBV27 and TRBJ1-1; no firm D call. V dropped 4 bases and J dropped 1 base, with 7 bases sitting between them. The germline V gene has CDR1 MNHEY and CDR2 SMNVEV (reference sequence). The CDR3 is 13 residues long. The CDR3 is CASSWTENTEAFF. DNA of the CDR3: TGTGCCAGCAGTTGGACTGAGAACACTGAAGCTTTCTTT.

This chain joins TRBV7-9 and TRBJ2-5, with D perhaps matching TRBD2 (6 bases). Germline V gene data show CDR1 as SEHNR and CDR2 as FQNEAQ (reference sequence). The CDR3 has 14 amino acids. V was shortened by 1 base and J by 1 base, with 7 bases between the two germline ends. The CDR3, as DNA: TGTGCCAGCAGCTTAGTGGGGGGCCAAGAGACCCAGTACTTC. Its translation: CASSLVGGQETQYF.